This TCR beta chain is drawn from a study of blood T cell repertoires in COVID-19. Germline V gene data show CDR1 as LNHNV and CDR2 as YYDKDF (reference sequence). Trimming removed 5 bases from V and 1 base from J; junction bases left unmatched: 2. CDR3 length: 14 amino acids. This clone has just a few counts. Assay: immunoSEQ multiplex PCR; the TCRdb copy retains only in-frame clones and omits some. The sample has about 160,000 clones, 86% seen once; the top ten hold about 3.9%. Material for sequencing was peripheral blood. The receptor was derived from a woman between 70 and 85 years old with acute or convalescent COVID-19. This sequence joins TRBV15 and TRBJ1-1, with 9 bases aligning to TRBD1. DNA of the CDR3: TGTGCCACCAGCGAGGGACAGGGGAACACTGAAGCTTTCTTT. Its protein is CATSEGQGNTEAFF.